Listed below are T cell receptor beta chains from one sample, sequenced in a study of T cells in Graves' hyperthyroidism and ophthalmopathy. From the multiplex PCR reads, TCRdb called clonotypes with MiXCR, one entry per CDR3 protein. The sample yields around 450,000 distinct CDR3 sequences, roughly 13% seen once. Input material: blood. The receptors stem from a young woman with Graves' hyperthyroidism. Each CDR3 is given with its conserved first and last residue. Fields, in order: clone size, D gene, V gene, J gene, CDR3 protein, CDR3 DNA. D genes are given only for firm matches. Clone size is shown for a subset of rows, as once, few, many or a class of expanded clone.

clone_size: many; d_call: NA; v_call: TRBV6-2/TRBV6-3; j_call: TRBJ2-7; cdr3_aa: CASSYSTPSYEQYF; cdr3_nt: TGTGCCAGCAGTTACTCGACACCCTCCTACGAGCAGTACTTC
clone_size: few; d_call: NA; v_call: TRBV11-3; j_call: TRBJ2-1; cdr3_aa: CASSLNRDNEQFF; cdr3_nt: TGTGCCAGCAGCCTAAACAGGGACAATGAGCAGTTCTTC
clone_size: few; d_call: NA; v_call: TRBV10-3; j_call: TRBJ2-7; cdr3_aa: CAISESRDSYEQYF; cdr3_nt: TGTGCCATCAGTGAGTCTCGGGATTCGTACGAGCAGTACTTC
clone_size: NA; d_call: NA; v_call: TRBV20-1; j_call: TRBJ2-3; cdr3_aa: CSTAPGFTDTQYF; cdr3_nt: TGCAGCACCGCTCCGGGATTCACAGATACGCAGTATTTT
clone_size: NA; d_call: NA; v_call: TRBV6-2/TRBV6-3; j_call: TRBJ2-6; cdr3_aa: CASIAGGANVLTF; cdr3_nt: TGTGCCAGCATCGCGGGAGGGGCCAACGTCCTGACTTTC
clone_size: many; d_call: TRBD1; v_call: TRBV2; j_call: TRBJ1-1; cdr3_aa: CASSAGGEAFF; cdr3_nt: TGTGCCAGCAGTGCAGGGGGAGAAGCTTTCTTT
clone_size: NA; d_call: NA; v_call: TRBV9; j_call: TRBJ2-3; cdr3_aa: CASSSDPRLDPDTQYF; cdr3_nt: TGTGCCAGCAGCTCCGACCCTCGACTAGATCCAGATACGCAGTATTTT
clone_size: few; d_call: NA; v_call: TRBV9; j_call: TRBJ2-3; cdr3_aa: CASSATLGFTDTQYF; cdr3_nt: TGTGCCAGCAGCGCGACCCTGGGATTCACAGATACGCAGTATTTT
clone_size: many; d_call: NA; v_call: TRBV20-1; j_call: TRBJ2-7; cdr3_aa: CSARDELRHELYEQYF; cdr3_nt: TGCAGTGCTAGAGATGAGTTGAGGCATGAGCTCTACGAGCAGTACTTC
clone_size: many; d_call: TRBD1; v_call: TRBV6-1; j_call: TRBJ1-2; cdr3_aa: CASRPMPGGRDGYTF; cdr3_nt: TGTGCCAGCAGGCCCATGCCAGGGGGCCGAGATGGCTACACCTTC
clone_size: NA; d_call: NA; v_call: TRBV4-3; j_call: TRBJ2-5; cdr3_aa: CASSQAYRDQETQYF; cdr3_nt: TGCGCCAGCAGCCAAGCCTACCGGGATCAAGAGACCCAGTACTTC
clone_size: many; d_call: TRBD2; v_call: TRBV12-3/TRBV12-4; j_call: TRBJ2-7; cdr3_aa: CASSLAGGVSYEQYF; cdr3_nt: TGTGCCAGCAGTTTGGCGGGAGGGGTTTCCTACGAGCAGTACTTC
clone_size: many; d_call: NA; v_call: TRBV2; j_call: TRBJ2-3; cdr3_aa: CASSDGSDTQYF; cdr3_nt: TGTGCCAGCAGTGACGGGTCCGATACGCAGTATTTT
clone_size: many; d_call: NA; v_call: TRBV5-4; j_call: TRBJ2-7; cdr3_aa: CASSYMGYEQYF; cdr3_nt: TGTGCCAGCAGCTATATGGGCTACGAGCAGTACTTC
clone_size: NA; d_call: NA; v_call: TRBV4-3; j_call: TRBJ2-5; cdr3_aa: CASSQDVSAGPNQETQYF; cdr3_nt: TGCGCCAGCAGCCAAGATGTTAGCGCGGGACCAAACCAAGAGACCCAGTACTTC
clone_size: many; d_call: NA; v_call: TRBV12-3/TRBV12-4; j_call: TRBJ2-1; cdr3_aa: CASREQEKIHNEQFF; cdr3_nt: TGTGCCAGCAGGGAACAGGAAAAAATTCACAATGAGCAGTTCTTC
clone_size: many; d_call: TRBD2; v_call: TRBV20-1; j_call: TRBJ2-7; cdr3_aa: CSATSRELAGSYEQYF; cdr3_nt: TGCAGTGCAACCAGTCGGGAACTAGCGGGTTCCTACGAGCAGTACTTC
clone_size: many; d_call: TRBD2; v_call: TRBV30; j_call: TRBJ2-3; cdr3_aa: CACTSRLAGVTDTQYF; cdr3_nt: TGTGCCTGCACGTCCCGACTAGCGGGGGTCACAGATACGCAGTATTTT
clone_size: many; d_call: NA; v_call: TRBV11-2; j_call: TRBJ1-6; cdr3_aa: CASSFKQDNSPLHF; cdr3_nt: TGTGCCAGCAGCTTTAAACAGGATAATTCACCCCTCCACTTT
clone_size: few; d_call: NA; v_call: TRBV13; j_call: TRBJ1-3; cdr3_aa: CASREGGPSGNTIYF; cdr3_nt: TGTGCCAGCAGGGAGGGGGGGCCCTCTGGAAACACCATATATTTT
clone_size: few; d_call: NA; v_call: TRBV25-1; j_call: TRBJ2-7; cdr3_aa: CASNPAGEYEQYF; cdr3_nt: TGTGCCAGCAACCCTGCTGGGGAGTACGAGCAGTACTTC
clone_size: NA; d_call: NA; v_call: TRBV6-1; j_call: TRBJ2-2; cdr3_aa: CASSELQDTGELFF; cdr3_nt: TGTGCCAGCAGTGAATTACAGGACACCGGGGAGCTGTTTTTT
clone_size: many; d_call: TRBD1; v_call: TRBV6-2/TRBV6-3; j_call: TRBJ2-3; cdr3_aa: CASSWTGSTDTQYF; cdr3_nt: TGTGCCAGCAGTTGGACAGGGAGCACAGATACGCAGTATTTT
clone_size: many; d_call: NA; v_call: TRBV6-1; j_call: TRBJ2-7; cdr3_aa: CASGGRSYEQYF; cdr3_nt: TGTGCCAGCGGGGGACGTTCCTACGAGCAGTACTTC